This passage covers 10 T cell receptor beta chains from one sample sequenced in a study of blood T cells in healthy people across ages. For the second PCR, which ran for about 6 to 11 cycles, a sample-barcoded 5' primer and a J-beta primer mix were used. TCRdb re-derived calls from the 5' RACE reads in MiXCR, one entry per CDR3 protein. The repertoire consists of a few hundred thousand distinct CDR3 sequences, with 50% to 60% occurring once and the leading ten covering 45% to 65%. Input material: blood. The receptors were gathered from a man aged 55 to 69 in good health.

This clonotype was counted between two and nine times. V is TRBV10-3 and J is TRBJ2-2; 7 bases are a match to TRBD2. Germline CDR1 reads ENHRY; CDR2 reads SYGVKD. With 4 bases clipped from V and 2 bases from J, the junction kept 1 base outside the gene matches. The CDR3 is 14 amino acids. The CDR3 nucleotides read TGTGCCATCAGTGGCGGGGGTAACACCGGGGAGCTGTTTTTT. This gives the protein CAISGGGNTGELFF.

V is TRBV5-4 and J is TRBJ1-6; tentatively, D is TRBD1 (5 bases). The germline V and J ends were trimmed by 0 bases and 6 bases, with 10 bases remaining between them. This CDR3 has 15 amino acids. Per the germline V gene, CDR1 is SGHNT and CDR2 is YYREEE (reference sequence). The CDR3 nucleotides read TGTGCCAGCAGCTTGGAGGCAGGGCTTAATTCACCCCTCCACTTT. Its protein is CASSLEAGLNSPLHF.

A few counts support this clonotype. This chain uses TRBV7-2 with TRBJ1-2; D gene uncertain. V was cut by 11 bases and J by 0 bases, with 13 bases left in between. This CDR3 is built from 13 residues. Germline CDR1 reads SGHTA; CDR2 reads FQGNSA. CDR3 nucleotide sequence: TGTGCCGGAACCCGGTATTCTAACTATGGCTACACCTTC. Residues: CAGTRYSNYGYTF.

This clonotype appeared a few times. This may be a read error, as it is one base from a much larger clone. The chain is built from TRBV12-3 or TRBV12-4 and TRBJ2-7, with TRBD2 as a possible D gene (5 bases). The CDR3 is made up of 14 amino acids. Trimming pared 4 bases from V and 2 bases from J, leaving 12 bases between. The CDR3 loop is CASSYRAVTYEQYF. As DNA, the CDR3 is TGTGCCAGCAGTTATCGAGCGGTAACCTACGAGCAGTACTTC.

V and J are TRBV6-1 and TRBJ1-2; the D is unclear. Per the germline V gene, CDR1 is MNHNS and CDR2 is SASEGT. The CDR3 covers 11 residues. The V end lost 3 bases, the J end lost 10 bases, and 9 bases lay between the germline ends. The CDR3 coding sequence is TGTGCCAGCAGTGACCCTTTCGACTACACCTTC. The encoded protein is CASSDPFDYTF.

The chain employs TRBV6-5 and TRBJ2-7, with 9 bases lining up with TRBD1. From germline, CDR1 is MNHEY and CDR2 SVGAGI. The ends lost 6 bases at V and 2 bases at J; junction bases unmatched: 5. The CDR3 is made up of 14 amino acids. The DNA for the CDR3 is TGTGCCAGCAGCCCCGACAGGGGGGCCTACGAGCAGTACTTC. Translation: CASSPDRGAYEQYF.

The chain carries TRBV7-2 and TRBJ2-7, with D perhaps TRBD1 (6 bases). V was cut by 0 bases and J by 7 bases, with 10 bases left in between. The CDR3 loop spans 13 amino acids. Germline loops: CDR1 SGHTA, CDR2 FQGNSA. This CDR3 reads CASSLAGTTEQYF. DNA for the CDR3: TGTGCCAGCAGCTTAGCCGGGACAACTGAGCAGTACTTC.

The chain uses TRBV27 and TRBJ1-6; 7 bases are shared with TRBD1. The CDR3 totals 15 residues. Germline CDR1 is MNHEY and CDR2 is SMNVEV (reference sequence). Losses at the gene ends were 4 bases for V and 9 bases for J; bases not matched to a gene: 9. CDR3 protein: CASSSRGRGISPLHF. The CDR3, as DNA: TGTGCCAGCAGTTCTAGGGGCAGGGGGATTTCACCCCTCCACTTT.

The chain combines TRBV20-1 with TRBJ2-3, with D uncertain. Between the trimmed V and J ends, which lost 8 bases and 7 bases, there was a span of 13 bases. The CDR3 extends over 11 amino acids. Germline CDR1 reads DFQATT; CDR2 reads SNEGSKA (reference sequence). The CDR3 sequence is CSHRAQNTQYF. Written as DNA, the CDR3 is TGCAGTCACCGGGCGCAGAATACGCAGTATTTT.

This clonotype was observed at least ten times. The J gene is TRBJ2-3, the V gene TRBV18, with TRBD2 as a possible D gene (6 bases). Germline V gene lookup returns CDR1 KGHSH and CDR2 LQKENI. This CDR3 spans 15 amino acids. V lost 3 bases, J lost 3 bases, and 13 bases lay in between. As DNA, the CDR3 is TGTGCCAGCTCACCGGACTACCTTGAGACAGATACGCAGTATTTT. It is translated as CASSPDYLETDTQYF.